These T cell receptor beta chains were read from a single sample in a study of shared T cell receptors in the human thymus. Assay: immunoSEQ multiplex PCR; the TCRdb copy retains only in-frame clones and omits some. The sample consists of hundreds of thousands of clones, about 87% of them appearing once. A further study also used this sample, focusing on human thymus T cells.

What was sequenced was thymocytes. The origin of the receptors is a boy under three years old with a congenital heart defect. CDR3s include the opening cysteine and the closing phenylalanine or tryptophan. D genes are given only for firm matches. The size field is filled for only some rows; it gives once, few, many or a size class.

. | once | TRBJ2-5 | 18 | TRBV14 | TGTGCCAGCAGCCAAGAGCCCGAGGAGGGGGCCGGTAGAGAGACCCAGTACTTC | CASSQEPEEGAGRETQYF
. | . | TRBJ1-1 | 14 | TRBV7-2 | TGTGCCAGCAGCTCCGGGACACCCAACACTGAAGCTTTCTTT | CASSSGTPNTEAFF
. | . | TRBJ1-1 | 12 | TRBV15 | TGTGCCACCAATACAGGAGAGACTGAAGCTTTCTTT | CATNTGETEAFF
. | . | TRBJ1-2 | 13 | TRBV5-8 | TGTGCCAGCAGCTACGGGGGAGGCGATGGCTACACCTTC | CASSYGGGDGYTF
TRBD1 | . | TRBJ2-7 | 15 | TRBV5-8 | TGTGCCAGCATATTATATAACAGGGGGCGGTACGAGCAGTACTTC | CASILYNRGRYEQYF
TRBD1 | . | TRBJ2-7 | 18 | TRBV4-1 | TGCGCCAGCAGCCACATTGGAATTACCGGGACAGGCTTCTACGAGCAGTACTTC | CASSHIGITGTGFYEQYF
TRBD1 | . | TRBJ1-2 | 13 | TRBV10-1 | TGCGCCAGCAGTAAGGGACAGTGGTATGGCTACACCTTC | CASSKGQWYGYTF
TRBD2 | . | TRBJ2-7 | 12 | TRBV6-1 | TGTGCCATCACGGGACTAGCGGGCGAGCAGTACTTC | CAITGLAGEQYF
TRBD1 | . | TRBJ2-1 | 14 | TRBV27 | TGTGCCAGCAGTTTCGACAGGGATTGGAGTGAGCAGTTCTTC | CASSFDRDWSEQFF
. | . | TRBJ1-2 | 18 | TRBV29-1 | TGCAGCGTTGAAGATTCTGGGGAGGGATTTTCACCAATTCATGGCTACACCTTC | CSVEDSGEGFSPIHGYTF
. | . | TRBJ1-4 | 17 | TRBV19 | TGTGCCAGTAGTCTACCGCCTCCCTTTGCAACTAATGAAAAACTGTTTTTT | CASSLPPPFATNEKLFF
. | . | TRBJ2-7 | 14 | TRBV6-1 | TGTGCCACCACACCGGGTCCCGGGACCTACGAGCAGTACTTC | CATTPGPGTYEQYF
. | once | TRBJ2-3 | 18 | TRBV10-3 | TGTGCCATCAGTGAGTCGGGCCCCCAGGGGCTGGGCGCAGATACGCAGTATTTT | CAISESGPQGLGADTQYF
TRBD2 | . | TRBJ2-1 | 18 | TRBV27 | TGTGCCAGCAGTTTATGGTGGGCTAGCGGGAGGGCCGGGCATGAGCAGTTCTTC | CASSLWWASGRAGHEQFF
TRBD2 | few | TRBJ2-3 | 17 | TRBV27 | TGTGCCAGCAGTTCATGGGGGACTAGAGCCATCACAGATACGCAGTATTTT | CASSSWGTRAITDTQYF
TRBD2 | . | TRBJ2-1 | 16 | TRBV4-1 | TGCGCCAGCAGCGTAGCCGGGACTAGCTTAGACAATGAGCAGTTCTTC | CASSVAGTSLDNEQFF
TRBD2 | . | TRBJ2-5 | 15 | TRBV5-1 | TGCGCCAGCAGCTTGGCCGGGAGGGCCGAGGAGACCCAGTACTTC | CASSLAGRAEETQYF
. | . | TRBJ1-1 | 12 | TRBV2 | TGTGCCAGCAGTATAGATGACACTGAAGCTTTCTTT | CASSIDDTEAFF
. | few | TRBJ2-7 | 14 | TRBV18 | TGTGCCAGCTCACCACCGACAGATCCCTACGAGCAGTACTTC | CASSPPTDPYEQYF
TRBD1 | . | TRBJ2-5 | 15 | TRBV29-1 | TGCAGCGTTGAAGGGGACAGGGGGCGGCAAGAGACCCAGTACTTC | CSVEGDRGRQETQYF
TRBD1 | . | TRBJ1-1 | 15 | TRBV4-3 | TGCGCCAGCAGCCCGGGACAGGGGGCGGCCACTGAAGCTTTCTTT | CASSPGQGAATEAFF
TRBD1 | . | TRBJ2-7 | 14 | TRBV12-5 | TGTGCTAGTGGCCCAGGACAGGGGTCCTACGAGCAGTACTTC | CASGPGQGSYEQYF
. | . | TRBJ1-6 | 16 | TRBV6-6 | TGTGCCAGCAGCAGTCAGCGGAGCTCCTATAATTCACCCCTCCACTTT | CASSSQRSSYNSPLHF
. | once | TRBJ1-5 | 13 | TRBV28 | TGTGCCAGCAGTTTCCAAAGCAATCAGCCCCAGCATTTT | CASSFQSNQPQHF
. | . | TRBJ2-3 | 15 | TRBV5-1 | TGCGCCAGCAGCTTGGCCACTACCAGCACAGATACGCAGTATTTT | CASSLATTSTDTQYF
TRBD1 | . | TRBJ2-6 | 18 | TRBV7-6 | TGTGCCAGCAGCACCGTGACAGGGGCTATCTCTGGGGCCAACGTCCTGACTTTC | CASSTVTGAISGANVLTF